Listed here are 28 T cell receptor beta chains from one sample, sequenced in a study of OX40 agonist ivuxolimab in advanced cancers. The method was immunoSEQ multiplex PCR; TCRdb's version includes in-frame clones alone and lacks a portion of them. The sample consists of some 64,000 clones, approximately 85% of them appearing once. The sequences come from CD4+ or CD8+ T cells sorted from blood, collected in a trial of the OX40 agonist ivuxolimab. The receptors were gathered from an adult with an advanced solid tumor such as melanoma, head and neck, liver or kidney cancer.

This clone turned up a few times. The chain joins TRBV15 to TRBJ1-2, with 10 nucleotides matching TRBD1. The V segment lost 8 bases and the J segment 5 bases; nucleotides outside the gene matches: 5. The CDR3 is 13 residues long. Germline V gene sequence: CDR1 LNHNV, CDR2 YYDKDF (reference sequence). CDR3 coding DNA: TGTGCCACCGAGACAGGGGGCGGGTATGGCTACACCTTC. Its protein is CATETGGGYGYTF.

The count of this clone is one. The V gene is TRBV6-5, the J gene TRBJ2-2; no firm D call. This CDR3 has 15 residues. Germline V CDR1 and CDR2: MNHEY, SVGAGI. V dropped 8 bases and J dropped 4 bases, with 17 bases sitting between them. For the CDR3, the DNA is TGTGCCAGCGGCCGACCCGACATAGGCACCGGGGAGCTGTTTTTT. Translation: CASGRPDIGTGELFF.

This chain links TRBV27 with TRBJ2-3, with D perhaps matching TRBD1 (6 bases). Germline loops: CDR1 MNHEY, CDR2 SMNVEV (reference sequence). V lost 7 bases and J lost 14, with 22 bases in between. The CDR3 runs 13 residues. CDR3 amino acids: CASISYPTGPPYF. The CDR3 DNA is TGTGCCAGCATCTCTTACCCGACAGGACCGCCGTATTTT.

CDR3 nucleotides: TGTGCCAGCAGCCCCGCCCCGGTCGGCCCTCTCTCCTACGAGCAGTACTTC. Encoded protein: CASSPAPVGPLSYEQYF. The chain has TRBV7-9 and TRBJ2-7; D is unresolved. The CDR3 is made up of 17 amino acids. From germline, CDR1 is SEHNR and CDR2 FQNEAQ (reference sequence). Deletions cut 5 bases from V and 0 bases from J, with 20 bases between.

The count of this clone is one. V and J are TRBV14 and TRBJ2-7; 10 bases are shared with TRBD2. Germline CDR1 reads SGHDN; CDR2 reads FVKESK. The CDR3 is 15 residues long. The ends lost 5 bases at V and 2 bases at J; junction bases unmatched: 6. CDR3 in amino acids: CASSAGLAPTYEQYF. CDR3 coding DNA: TGTGCCAGCAGCGCGGGACTAGCGCCCACCTACGAGCAGTACTTC.

The CDR3: CASSLVGGAGNTIYF. As DNA, the CDR3 is TGCGCCAGCAGCTTGGTTGGGGGAGCTGGAAACACCATATATTTT. This chain joins TRBV5-1 and TRBJ1-3; weak D call: TRBD1 (5 bases). Trimming shortened V by 0 bases and J by 2 bases, and 9 bases separated the two germline ends. The CDR3 is 15 amino acids. In germline, CDR1 is SGHRS, CDR2 YFSETQ.

This sequence joins TRBV5-6 and TRBJ1-1, with D possibly matching TRBD1 (5 bases). The V end lost 2 bases, the J end lost 9 bases, and 11 bases lay between the germline ends. The CDR3 extends over 12 amino acids. Per germline, CDR1 SGHDT and CDR2 YYEEEE. CDR3 in DNA: TGTGCCAGCAGCTTTAACGGGGGTCAAGCTTTCTTT. Protein: CASSFNGGQAFF.

This sequence joins TRBV4-2 and TRBJ1-1; the D is unclear. This CDR3 is 12 amino acids long. The germline V and J ends were trimmed by 0 bases and 10 bases, with 9 bases remaining between them. Germline V gene sequence: CDR1 LGHNA, CDR2 YNFKEQ. The CDR3 DNA reads TGTGCCAGCAGCCAAGATAGGGTGGTAGCTTTCTTT. Translating it yields CASSQDRVVAFF.

The CDR3 nucleotides read TGTGCCAGCAGTTACGCGCCGGGGTACGGGGAGCTGTTTTTT. Encoded protein: CASSYAPGYGELFF. V is TRBV6-5 and J is TRBJ2-2; a weak D match, TRBD2 (5 bases). The CDR3 has 14 amino acids. CDR1 is MNHEY, CDR2 SVGAGI, per germline. Trimming cost V 2 bases and J 7 bases, with 11 bases left between them.

This clone appeared once. The rearrangement uses TRBV5-4 and TRBJ2-5; TRBD1 matches at 7 bases. CDR3 length: 15 amino acids. Germline CDR1 SGHNT, CDR2 YYREEE (reference sequence). The V segment lost 0 bases and the J segment 5 bases; nucleotides outside the gene matches: 7. The CDR3 sequence: CASSLGDRGRETQYF. For the CDR3, the DNA is TGTGCCAGCAGCTTGGGGGACAGAGGACGGGAGACCCAGTACTTC. The full variable domain, its missing parts supplied by reference TRBV5-4 and TRBJ2-5, is ETGVTQSPTHLIKTRGQQVTLRCSSQSGHNTVSWYQQALGQGPQFIFQYYREEENGRGNFPPRFSGLQFPNYSSELNVNALELDDSALYLCASSLGDRGRETQYFGPGTRLLVL.

This clone showed up just a few times. The V and J genes are TRBV5-4 and TRBJ1-2, with TRBD1 matching over 7 bases. Germline CDR1 reads SGHNT; CDR2 reads YYREEE (reference sequence). V shed 4 bases and J 6 bases; nucleotides not matched to a gene: 12. The CDR3 sequence is 15 residues long. The chain's CDR3 is CASSPDEPGQHGYTF. The CDR3 nucleotides read TGTGCCAGCAGCCCGGATGAACCGGGACAGCATGGCTACACCTTC.

This chain connects TRBV18 to TRBJ1-2; D is possibly TRBD1 (5 bases). The CDR3 spans 15 residues. The V end lost 2 bases, the J end lost 1 base, and 11 bases lay between the germline ends. The germline V gene has CDR1 KGHSH and CDR2 LQKENI. The CDR3 region has the DNA TGTGCCAGCTCACCAAGCAGGGACCTTAACTATGGCTACACCTTC. It codes for CASSPSRDLNYGYTF.

This rearrangement joins TRBV19 to TRBJ1-2; no reliable D call. Trimming removed 4 bases at V and 4 bases at J, with 10 bases between. The CDR3 totals 13 residues. CDR1 and CDR2 (germline): LNHDA, SQIVND (reference sequence). The CDR3: CASSTGTSYGYTF. The CDR3 DNA is TGTGCCAGTAGTACGGGAACGAGCTATGGCTACACCTTC. Combining the CDR3 with reference TRBV19 and TRBJ1-2 gives the whole variable domain DGGITQSPKYLFRKEGQNVTLSCEQNLNHDAMYWYRQDPGQGLRLIYYSQIVNDFQKGDIAEGYSVSREKKESFPLTVTSAQKNPTAFYLCASSTGTSYGYTFGSGTRLTVV.

V and J are TRBV13 and TRBJ2-2; 13 positions match TRBD2. The germline CDR1 and CDR2 sequences are PRHDT and FYEKMQ (reference sequence). The V segment lost 4 bases and the J segment 6 bases; nucleotides outside the gene matches: 5. There are 16 residues in the CDR3. DNA of the CDR3: TGTGCCAGCAGCTCCCGGACTAGCGGGGGACCCGGGGAGCTGTTTTTT. It translates to CASSSRTSGGPGELFF. The variable domain in full, completed from reference TRBV13 and TRBJ2-2, reads AAGVIQSPRHLIKEKRETATLKCYPIPRHDTVYWYQQGPGQDPQFLISFYEKMQSDKGSIPDRFSAQQFSDYHSELNMSSLELGDSALYFCASSSRTSGGPGELFFGEGSRLTVL.

The chain is built from TRBV5-1 and TRBJ2-5; D possibly uses TRBD1 or TRBD2 (7 bases each). The J call is uncertain, as TRBJ2-7 better fits the DNA end. Germline V gene data show CDR1 as SGHRS and CDR2 as YFSETQ. The CDR3 runs to 15 residues. The CDR3 is CASSLRGGGHYEQYF. The CDR3 DNA is TGCGCCAGCAGCCTGAGGGGAGGGGGCCACTACGAGCAGTACTTC.

The chain joins TRBV7-2 to TRBJ2-3, with 13 bases matching TRBD2. CDR1 is SGHTA, CDR2 FQGNSA, per germline. V was pared by 1 base and J by 6 bases, with 7 bases of the junction left unmatched. The CDR3 spans 17 residues. This CDR3 reads CASSLVGLAGFGDTQYF. The CDR3 DNA is TGTGCCAGCAGCTTAGTGGGACTAGCGGGATTCGGGGATACGCAGTATTTT.

V and J are TRBV7-9 and TRBJ1-6; D not resolved. There are 13 residues in the CDR3. Germline-derived CDR1 and CDR2 are SEHNR and FQNEAQ (reference sequence). Trimming pared 4 bases from V and 13 bases from J, leaving 14 bases between. The DNA for the CDR3 is TGTGCCAGCAGCTACCGGGCCGGGTTTCCCCTCCACTTT. Its translation: CASSYRAGFPLHF.

The chain uses TRBV7-9 and TRBJ2-7, with D perhaps TRBD1 (6 bases). From germline, CDR1 is SEHNR and CDR2 FQNEAQ (reference sequence). V was clipped by 2 bases and J by 0 bases, with 8 bases between them. The CDR3 covers 14 residues. This CDR3 is CASSLLQGSYEQYF. CDR3 bases: TGTGCCAGCAGCTTATTACAGGGCTCCTACGAGCAGTACTTC.

The V and J genes are TRBV7-9 and TRBJ1-2; D is unresolved. The CDR3 is made up of 12 amino acids. Germline CDR1 is SEHNR and CDR2 is FQNEAQ (reference sequence). V was clipped by 7 bases and J by 5 bases, with 11 bases between them. This CDR3 reads CASTLSGYGYTF. The CDR3 nucleotides read TGTGCCAGCACCCTTAGCGGGTATGGCTACACCTTC.

A note on this clone: The identical CDR3 is also encoded by other nucleotide sequences in the sample. The chain couples TRBV20-1 to TRBJ1-1; D remains ambiguous. With 3 bases removed from V and 0 bases from J, the gap between germline ends came to 2 bases. The CDR3 length is 11 residues. Germline assignment: CDR1 DFQATT and CDR2 SNEGSKA (reference sequence). The DNA for the CDR3 is TGCAGTGCTAGCGTGAACACTGAAGCTTTCTTT. Its protein is CSASVNTEAFF.

This CDR3 reads CASSQEGYGNTGELFF. The CDR3 bases are TGCGCCAGCAGCCAAGAGGGTTACGGAAACACCGGGGAGCTGTTTTTT. The chain links TRBV4-3 to TRBJ2-2; D unclear. Trimming removed 0 bases from V and 2 bases from J, with 10 bases in between. Germline V lookup: CDR1 LGHNA, CDR2 YSLEER. The CDR3 contains 16 residues.

The chain carries TRBV10-3 and TRBJ2-3; tentatively, D is TRBD2 (6 bases). In germline, CDR1 is ENHRY, CDR2 SYGVKD. The CDR3 has 12 amino acids. Trimming took 10 bases from V and 3 from J, leaving 11 bases between them. DNA of the CDR3: TGTGCCACCGAGGAGGGGACAGATACGCAGTATTTT. This encodes CATEEGTDTQYF.

J is TRBJ1-2 and V is TRBV30, with D perhaps TRBD1 (6 bases). The CDR3 is 16 residues long. Deletions cut 1 base from V and 4 bases from J, with 19 bases between. Germline V gene data show CDR1 as GTSNPN and CDR2 as SVGIG (reference sequence). DNA of the CDR3: TGTGCCTGGAGTGCCCTAGGGGCAGGGGAAGCCTATGGCTACACCTTC. Translation gives CAWSALGAGEAYGYTF.

The chain couples TRBV19 to TRBJ2-1; 10 bases are a match to TRBD2. With 2 bases clipped from V and 3 bases from J, the junction kept 7 bases outside the gene matches. From germline, CDR1 is LNHDA and CDR2 SQIVND (reference sequence). The CDR3 runs 17 residues. CDR3 region: CASSIRSSGSIYNEQFF. CDR3 bases: TGTGCCAGTAGTATAAGGTCTAGCGGGAGTATCTACAATGAGCAGTTCTTC.

V gene TRBV7-2 combines with J gene TRBJ1-1, with 11 bases matching TRBD1. V shed 7 bases and J 7 bases; nucleotides not matched to a gene: 5. Germline assignment: CDR1 SGHTA and CDR2 FQGNSA. The CDR3 has 13 amino acids. CDR3 residues: CASKDRGRVEAFF. In DNA, the CDR3 is TGTGCCAGCAAGGACAGGGGGCGGGTTGAAGCTTTCTTT. Using reference TRBV7-2 and TRBJ1-1 for the parts outside the CDR3, the full variable domain is GAGVSQSPSNKVTEKGKDVELRCDPISGHTALYWYRQSLGQGLEFLIYFQGNSAPDKSGLPSDRFSAERTGGSVSTLTIQRTQQEDSAVYLCASKDRGRVEAFFGQGTRLTVV.

The V call is TRBV27, the J call TRBJ1-3, with TRBD1 identical over 9 bases. The CDR3 is made up of 17 amino acids. Germline V lookup: CDR1 MNHEY, CDR2 SMNVEV (reference sequence). Trimming removed 6 bases from V and 8 bases from J; junction bases left unmatched: 17. DNA of the CDR3: TGTGCCAGCAGCACCCTAGGAAGGACAGGGGAAGGGGACACCATATATTTT. As protein: CASSTLGRTGEGDTIYF.

The J gene is TRBJ2-5, the V gene TRBV5-1; perhaps TRBD1 as D (6 bases). V lost 2 bases to trimming and J lost 2 bases, with 10 bases between them. The CDR3 runs to 14 residues. Per germline, CDR1 SGHRS and CDR2 YFSETQ. This CDR3 is CASSLGQGQETQYF. The CDR3 DNA reads TGCGCCAGCAGCTTAGGCCAGGGGCAAGAGACCCAGTACTTC.

The chain carries TRBV29-1 and TRBJ2-5; perhaps TRBD2 as D (5 bases). This CDR3 is 14 amino acids long. Trimming shortened V by 0 bases and J by 5 bases, and 13 bases separated the two germline ends. The germline V gene encodes CDR1 SQVTM and CDR2 ANQGSEA. The CDR3, as DNA: TGCAGCGTTGAAGATCACAGTCGGAGGGAGACCCAGTACTTC. Amino acids: CSVEDHSRRETQYF.